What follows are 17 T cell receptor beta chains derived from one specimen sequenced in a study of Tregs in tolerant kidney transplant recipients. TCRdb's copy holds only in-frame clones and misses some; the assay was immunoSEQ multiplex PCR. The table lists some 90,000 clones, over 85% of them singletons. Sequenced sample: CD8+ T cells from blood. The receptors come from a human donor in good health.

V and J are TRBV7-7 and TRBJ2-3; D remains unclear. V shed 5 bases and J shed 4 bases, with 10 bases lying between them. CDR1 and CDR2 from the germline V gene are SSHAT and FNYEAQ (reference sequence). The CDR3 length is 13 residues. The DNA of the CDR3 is TGTGCCAGCAGCGTAACTGTTTCAGATACGCAGTATTTT. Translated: CASSVTVSDTQYF.

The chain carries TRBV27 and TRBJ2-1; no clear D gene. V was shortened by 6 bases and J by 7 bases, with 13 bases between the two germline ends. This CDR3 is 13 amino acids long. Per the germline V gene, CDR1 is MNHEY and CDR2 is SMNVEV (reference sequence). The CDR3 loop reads CASRPLTVNEQFF. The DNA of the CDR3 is TGTGCCAGCAGGCCACTGACGGTAAATGAGCAGTTCTTC.

CDR3 loop: CASSLAGGPSNEQFF. In DNA, the CDR3 is TGTGCCAGCAGTCTAGCGGGGGGGCCTAGCAATGAGCAGTTCTTC. The chain is built from TRBV6-5 and TRBJ2-1; 12 bases agree with TRBD2. The CDR3 has 15 amino acids. V lost 5 bases, J lost 6 bases, and 5 bases stayed unmatched. Germline V CDR1 and CDR2: MNHEY, SVGAGI.

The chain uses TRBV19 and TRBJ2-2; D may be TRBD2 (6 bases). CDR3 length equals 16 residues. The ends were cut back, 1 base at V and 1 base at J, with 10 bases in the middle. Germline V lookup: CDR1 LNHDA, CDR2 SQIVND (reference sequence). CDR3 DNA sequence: TGTGCCAGTAGTATAGCGGAGGGTTGGAACACCGGGGAGCTGTTTTTT. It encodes CASSIAEGWNTGELFF. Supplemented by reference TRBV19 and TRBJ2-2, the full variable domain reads DGGITQSPKYLFRKEGQNVTLSCEQNLNHDAMYWYRQDPGQGLRLIYYSQIVNDFQKGDIAEGYSVSREKKESFPLTVTSAQKNPTAFYLCASSIAEGWNTGELFFGEGSRLTVL.

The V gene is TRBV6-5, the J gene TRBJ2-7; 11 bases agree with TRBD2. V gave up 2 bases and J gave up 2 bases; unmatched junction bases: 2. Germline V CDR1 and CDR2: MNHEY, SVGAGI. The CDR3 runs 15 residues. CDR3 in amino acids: CASSYATSGTYEQYF. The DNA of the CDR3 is TGTGCCAGCAGTTACGCGACTAGCGGGACCTACGAGCAGTACTTC.

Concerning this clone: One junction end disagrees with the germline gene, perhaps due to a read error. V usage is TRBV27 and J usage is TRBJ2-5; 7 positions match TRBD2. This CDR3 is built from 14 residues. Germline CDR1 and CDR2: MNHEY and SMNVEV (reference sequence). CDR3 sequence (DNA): TGTGCCAGCAGTCCCTGGACTAGTCAAGAGACCCAATACTTC. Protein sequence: CASSPWTSQETQYF.

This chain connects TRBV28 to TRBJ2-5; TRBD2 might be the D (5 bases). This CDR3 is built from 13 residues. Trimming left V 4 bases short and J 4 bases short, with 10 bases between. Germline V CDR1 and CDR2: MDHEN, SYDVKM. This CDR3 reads CASSSLEGETQYF. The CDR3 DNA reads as TGTGCCAGCAGTTCCCTCGAGGGAGAGACCCAGTACTTC.

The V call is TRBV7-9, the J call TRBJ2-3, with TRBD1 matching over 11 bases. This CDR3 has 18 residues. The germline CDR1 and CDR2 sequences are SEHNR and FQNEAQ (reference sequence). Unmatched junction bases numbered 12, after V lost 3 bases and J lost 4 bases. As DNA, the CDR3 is TGTGCCAGCAGCTTGCCCAATTTCGGGACAGGGGGATCAGATACGCAGTATTTT. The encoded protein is CASSLPNFGTGGSDTQYF.

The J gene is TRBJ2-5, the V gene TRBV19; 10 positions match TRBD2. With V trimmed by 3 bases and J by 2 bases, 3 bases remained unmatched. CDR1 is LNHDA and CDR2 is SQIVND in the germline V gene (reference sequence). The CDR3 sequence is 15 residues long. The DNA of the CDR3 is TGTGCCAGTAGTATGGCTAGCGGGGGACAAGAGACCCAGTACTTC. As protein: CASSMASGGQETQYF.

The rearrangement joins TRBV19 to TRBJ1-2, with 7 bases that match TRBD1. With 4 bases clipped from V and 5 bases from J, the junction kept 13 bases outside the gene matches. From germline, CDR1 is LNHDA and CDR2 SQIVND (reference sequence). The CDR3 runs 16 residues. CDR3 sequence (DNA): TGTGCCAGTAGTACCCTCAGGACAGGTCGAATGTATGGCTACACCTTC. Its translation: CASSTLRTGRMYGYTF.

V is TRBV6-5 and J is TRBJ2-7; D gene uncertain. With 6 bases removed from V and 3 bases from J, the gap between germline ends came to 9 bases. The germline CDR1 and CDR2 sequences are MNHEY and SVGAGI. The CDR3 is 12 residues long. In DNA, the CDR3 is TGTGCCAGCAGCCCTGATAACTACGAGCAGTACTTC. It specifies CASSPDNYEQYF.

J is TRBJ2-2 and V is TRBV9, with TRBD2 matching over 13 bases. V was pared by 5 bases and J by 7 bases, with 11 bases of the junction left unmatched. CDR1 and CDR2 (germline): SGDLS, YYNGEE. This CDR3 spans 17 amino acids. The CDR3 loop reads CASSGLAGAPMGGELFF. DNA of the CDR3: TGTGCCAGCAGTGGACTAGCGGGGGCCCCCATGGGCGGGGAGCTGTTTTTT.

CDR3 residues: CASSALVGELFF. The CDR3 coding sequence is TGCGCCAGCAGCGCCCTCGTTGGGGAGCTGTTTTTT. The chain combines TRBV5-1 with TRBJ2-2; D not certain. Trimming took 4 bases from V and 8 from J, leaving 9 bases between them. The CDR3 extends over 12 amino acids. Germline CDR1 and CDR2: SGHRS and YFSETQ.

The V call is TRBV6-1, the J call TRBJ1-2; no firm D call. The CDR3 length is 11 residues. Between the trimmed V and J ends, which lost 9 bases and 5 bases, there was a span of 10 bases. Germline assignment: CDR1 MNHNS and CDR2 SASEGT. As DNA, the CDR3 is TGTGCCAGTTTCGGGCCTTATGGCTACACCTTC. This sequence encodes CASFGPYGYTF.

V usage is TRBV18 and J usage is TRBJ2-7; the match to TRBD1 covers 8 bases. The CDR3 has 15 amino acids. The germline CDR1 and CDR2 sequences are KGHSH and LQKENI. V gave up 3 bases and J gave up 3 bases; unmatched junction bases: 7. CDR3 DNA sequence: TGTGCCAGCTCACCCCTGACAGGGGCTCTCTACGAGCAGTACTTC. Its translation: CASSPLTGALYEQYF. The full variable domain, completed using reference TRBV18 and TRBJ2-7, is NAGVMQNPRHLVRRRGQEARLRCSPMKGHSHVYWYRQLPEEGLKFMVYLQKENIIDESGMPKERFSAEFPKEGPSILRIQQVVRGDSAAYFCASSPLTGALYEQYFGPGTRLTVT.

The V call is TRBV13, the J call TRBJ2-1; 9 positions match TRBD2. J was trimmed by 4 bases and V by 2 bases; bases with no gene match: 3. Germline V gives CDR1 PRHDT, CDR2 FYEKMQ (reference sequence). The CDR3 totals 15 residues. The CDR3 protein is CASSLRLADYNEQFF. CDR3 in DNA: TGTGCCAGCAGCTTAAGACTAGCGGATTACAATGAGCAGTTCTTC.

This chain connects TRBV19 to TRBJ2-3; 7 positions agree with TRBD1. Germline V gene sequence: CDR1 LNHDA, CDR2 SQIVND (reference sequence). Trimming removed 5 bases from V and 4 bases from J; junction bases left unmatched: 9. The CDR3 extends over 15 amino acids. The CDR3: CASSPGTARPDTQYF. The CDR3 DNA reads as TGTGCCAGTAGTCCCGGGACAGCTAGACCAGATACGCAGTATTTT. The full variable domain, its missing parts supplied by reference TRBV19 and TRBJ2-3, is DGGITQSPKYLFRKEGQNVTLSCEQNLNHDAMYWYRQDPGQGLRLIYYSQIVNDFQKGDIAEGYSVSREKKESFPLTVTSAQKNPTAFYLCASSPGTARPDTQYFGPGTRLTVL.